This TCR beta chain appears in the sequencing data of a study of control samples from healthy donors and cancer patients. The CDR3 consists of 13 residues. V lost 0 bases and J lost 5; bases outside the gene matches: 0. Clones were read by immunoSEQ multiplex PCR, and TCRdb kept only the in-frame ones, dropping some. Of 70,000 or so clones listed, 85% to 95% were seen once; the top ten hold 6.2%. Sequenced input: blood. The V gene is TRBV12-3 or TRBV12-4, the J gene TRBJ2-5; 7 bases match TRBD2. The TCR comes from a woman between 40 and 55 years old in good health. The CDR3 DNA sequence: TGTGCCAGCAGTTTAGCGGGAGGGGAGACCCAGTACTTC. Translation: CASSLAGGETQYF.